Shown below are 16 T cell receptor beta chains from a single sample sequenced in a study of regulatory T cells in long-lasting Graves disease. Specified time point: persistent/refractory GD, antithyroid drugs over 5 years with positive TRAb. The authors made the TCR library using RNA they extracted from PBMCs. Construction of the TCR beta libraries employed iRepertoire HTBI primers in conjunction with Arm-PCR of CDR3 regions. One entry per CDR3 protein, called by TCRdb with MiXCR from the multiplex PCR reads. The sample holds about 310,000 distinct CDR3 sequences, 20% to 25% seen once. The sequences come from peripheral blood mononuclear cells (PBMCs), collected when the disease was refractory, from a patient treated with antithyroid drugs. Receptors originate from a female donor with Graves disease.

This clonotype was counted ten times or more. The CDR3 DNA reads TGTGCCAGCAGTCTACAGACCACCTACGAGCAGTACTTC. Translation: CASSLQTTYEQYF. This chain connects TRBV28 to TRBJ2-7; D is unresolved. The length of the CDR3 is 13 residues. Germline CDR1 reads MDHEN; CDR2 reads SYDVKM. With 5 bases removed from V and 2 bases from J, the gap between germline ends came to 10 bases.

The rearrangement links TRBV3-1 to TRBJ2-5; D is perhaps TRBD2 (5 bases). This CDR3 is built from 16 residues. The germline V gene encodes CDR1 LGHDT and CDR2 YNNKEL (reference sequence). With 3 bases removed from V and 0 bases from J, the gap between germline ends came to 14 bases. The CDR3 bases are TGTGCCAGCAGCCAGGGTGTACCGGGGTACCAAGAGACCCAGTACTTC. Translating gives CASSQGVPGYQETQYF.

This clonotype was seen ten or more times. The rearrangement uses TRBV12-3 or TRBV12-4 and TRBJ1-1; 7 bases are shared with TRBD1. The CDR3 contains 13 residues. V gave up 2 bases and J gave up 7 bases; unmatched junction bases: 4. The DNA for the CDR3 is TGTGCCAGCAGTTTAAGTGGGACAGATGAAGCTTTCTTT. It encodes CASSLSGTDEAFF.

The chain is built from TRBV7-3 and TRBJ2-1, with D maybe TRBD1 (6 bases). Germline V CDR1 and CDR2: SGHTA, FQGTGA. V shed 5 bases and J shed 12 bases, with 11 bases lying between them. The CDR3 has 11 amino acids. In nucleotides, the CDR3 is TGTGCCAGCAGCCAAGGGGGTGGGCAGTTCTTC. Its protein is CASSQGGGQFF.

This clonotype was counted many times. This chain uses TRBV27 with TRBJ1-1; no reliable D call. Trimming pared 3 bases from V and 7 bases from J, leaving 12 bases between. This CDR3 is built from 13 residues. Germline CDR1 MNHEY, CDR2 SMNVEV (reference sequence). CDR3 coding DNA: TGTGCCAGCAGTTTTTCCGAGATTGGTGAAGCTTTCTTT. This gives the protein CASSFSEIGEAFF.

This clonotype was observed many times. This sequence joins TRBV7-3 and TRBJ1-5, with 9 bases aligning to TRBD1. Germline V gives CDR1 SGHTA, CDR2 FQGTGA. With 3 bases clipped from V and 10 bases from J, the junction kept 19 bases outside the gene matches. The CDR3 length is 18 residues. The CDR3 bases are TGTGCCAGCAGCTTCGCCACCCCACGGGACAGGGTCAATCTCCCCCAGCATTTT. It is translated as CASSFATPRDRVNLPQHF.

The chain couples TRBV5-1 to TRBJ1-2; no clear D gene. Deletions cut 1 base from V and 5 bases from J, with 9 bases between. Germline CDR1 is SGHRS and CDR2 is YFSETQ. The CDR3 contains 13 residues. This CDR3 is CASSLSSEYGYTF. CDR3 in DNA: TGCGCCAGCAGCTTGTCCTCGGAGTATGGCTACACCTTC.

The V call is TRBV20-1, the J call TRBJ2-7; D might be TRBD2 (6 bases). Trimming took off 3 bases at V and 2 bases at J, with 17 bases between the two ends. There are 15 residues in the CDR3. Per the germline V gene, CDR1 is DFQATT and CDR2 is SNEGSKA (reference sequence). The CDR3 loop is CSASSGTPITYEQYF. The CDR3 DNA is TGCAGTGCTAGCTCCGGGACTCCGATAACCTACGAGCAGTACTTC.

This chain joins TRBV10-3 and TRBJ1-2; D perhaps matches TRBD1 (6 bases). V dropped 1 base and J dropped 8 bases, with 11 bases sitting between them. Germline CDR1 ENHRY, CDR2 SYGVKD. This CDR3 contains 13 residues. CDR3: CAISEFTGFGYTF. DNA for the CDR3: TGTGCCATCAGTGAGTTTACAGGGTTCGGCTACACCTTC.

V gene TRBV5-4 combines with J gene TRBJ1-1; no definite D call. Looked up from germline, CDR1 is SGHNT and CDR2 is YYREEE (reference sequence). Trimming took off 0 bases at V and 1 base at J, with 7 bases between the two ends. This CDR3 is 14 amino acids long. In DNA, the CDR3 is TGTGCCAGCAGCTTGGCGTTTGGGAACACTGAAGCTTTCTTT. It encodes CASSLAFGNTEAFF.

This clonotype was observed a single time. At one end, the junction sequence differs from germline, possibly due to a read error. The chain recombines TRBV7-2 with TRBJ2-5, with 9 bases fitting TRBD1. Germline V CDR1 and CDR2: SGHTA, FQGNSA. This CDR3 is 14 amino acids long. The CDR3 protein is CASSIGQGWETQYF. The CDR3 bases are TGCGCCAGCAGCATCGGACAGGGGTGGGAGACCCAGTACTTC.

CDR3 nucleotide sequence: TGCGCCAGCAGCCCGGGACTACCGTCCACCGAGACCCAGTACTTC. The encoded protein is CASSPGLPSTETQYF. The gene calls are TRBV5-1 and TRBJ2-5; 7 bases align to TRBD2. V was pared by 4 bases and J by 5 bases, with 11 bases of the junction left unmatched. The CDR3 sequence is 15 residues long. Germline V CDR1 and CDR2: SGHRS, YFSETQ.

As to this clonotype: Being one base from a much bigger clone, this may be a read error. This sequence joins TRBV28 and TRBJ1-5; D remains unclear. The germline gives CDR1 MDHEN, CDR2 SYDVKM. The V gene lost 2 bases and the J gene lost 12 bases, with 14 bases spanning the gap. CDR3 length: 13 residues. CDR3 residues: CASSLKVGPLQHF. CDR3 nucleotides: TGTGCCAGCAGTTTAAAGGTAGGGCCTCTCCAGCATTTT.

The sample holds many counts of this clonotype. The J gene is TRBJ1-5, the V gene TRBV28; D perhaps matches TRBD1 (5 bases). The CDR3 length is 15 residues. V gave up 2 bases and J gave up 1 base, with 9 bases separating them. Germline lookup yields CDR1 MDHEN and CDR2 SYDVKM. CDR3 nucleotides: TGTGCCAGCAGTTTAGTAGGGGTGAGCAATCAGCCCCAGCATTTT. Its protein product is CASSLVGVSNQPQHF.

This clonotype has a handful of counts. The rearrangement uses TRBV18 and TRBJ2-2; tentative D call: TRBD2 (6 bases). The CDR3 contains 15 residues. Germline V lookup: CDR1 KGHSH, CDR2 LQKENI. With 1 base removed from V and 4 bases from J, the gap between germline ends came to 10 bases. The CDR3 loop reads CASSPLEGGTGELFF. The CDR3 DNA reads as TGTGCCAGCTCACCACTGGAGGGTGGCACCGGGGAGCTGTTTTTT.

At least ten counts were recorded for this clonotype. V and J are TRBV2 and TRBJ2-7, with D possibly matching TRBD1 (6 bases). V dropped 6 bases and J dropped 5 bases, with 14 bases sitting between them. The CDR3 covers 13 residues. CDR1 and CDR2 (germline): SNHLY, FYNNEI. In DNA form, the CDR3 reads TGTGCCAGCAGGAACAGGGAATTCAACGAGCAGTACTTC. Protein sequence: CASRNREFNEQYF.